The present T cell receptor beta chain was sequenced within a study of CD8+ T cells in alopecia areata. Findings and limits, study-wide: Baseline CD8+ expansion's link to response remains uncertain, as there was one nonresponder.

Extraction and reverse transcription of RNA yielded cDNA as the sequencing template. Some clones are missing from TCRdb's copy, which holds only in-frame ones; the method was immunoSEQ multiplex PCR. The sample has more than 200,000 clones; less than 65% are singletons. The ends were cut back, 3 bases at V and 2 bases at J, with 10 bases in the middle. The germline V gene has CDR1 ENHRY and CDR2 SYGVKD. The length of the CDR3 is 14 residues. This clone was found once. Its antigen remains unidentified. Treatment indicated: oral pan-JAK inhibitor, 5-10 mg twice daily. Collection of lesional scalp punch biopsies and peripheral blood was performed in alopecia areata patients. Sorting separated CD4+ and CD8+ T cells out of PBMCs.

The chain is built from TRBV10-3 and TRBJ1-2; D is perhaps TRBD1 (6 bases). The clonotype comes from a human donor with alopecia areata. Sequenced here: CD4+ T cells sorted from blood, sampled at week 4, from a patient treated with tofacitinib. The CDR3 DNA reads TGTGCCATCAGTGAAGTAAGGGGGAACTATGGCTACACCTTC. Translating it yields CAISEVRGNYGYTF.